This TCR beta chain was captured in a study of PD-1 blockade in classical Hodgkin lymphoma. About the study: Every 2 weeks, patients had 3 mg/kg nivolumab intravenously. Study-wide results and limits: Baseline diversity resembling that of newly diagnosed patients was seen in complete responders. Any patient who commenced nivolumab under 1 year after ASCT was excluded.

Described time point: cycle 4 day 1 (C4D1), after 5 to 7 weeks of nivolumab. Every single patient, without exception, relapsed after autologous stem cell transplantation, and brentuximab vedotin exposure varied. Negative selection with magnetic separation was used to purify CD4+ T cells from thawed PBMCs. Patients had relapsed/refractory classical Hodgkin lymphoma with complete response, partial response or progressive disease as best response. Only in-frame clones appear in the TCRdb table, and some are missing; sequencing was by immunoSEQ multiplex PCR. The data hold approximately 18,000 clones, with roughly three quarters observed a single time. Points on this clone: Its target is not known.

The sequence was obtained from a human donor with classical Hodgkin lymphoma. The sequences come from CD4+ T cells from blood, collected before the fourth cycle of nivolumab.

The CDR3 DNA is TGCGCCAGCAGCCACCAGGGGGTAGATACGCAGTATTTT. It translates to CASSHQGVDTQYF. J is TRBJ2-3 and V is TRBV4-1, with 7 bases identical to TRBD1. The CDR3 is made up of 13 amino acids. Germline CDR1 MGHRA, CDR2 YSYEKL. The trim removed 3 bases at V and 5 bases at J, leaving 2 bases unmatched.